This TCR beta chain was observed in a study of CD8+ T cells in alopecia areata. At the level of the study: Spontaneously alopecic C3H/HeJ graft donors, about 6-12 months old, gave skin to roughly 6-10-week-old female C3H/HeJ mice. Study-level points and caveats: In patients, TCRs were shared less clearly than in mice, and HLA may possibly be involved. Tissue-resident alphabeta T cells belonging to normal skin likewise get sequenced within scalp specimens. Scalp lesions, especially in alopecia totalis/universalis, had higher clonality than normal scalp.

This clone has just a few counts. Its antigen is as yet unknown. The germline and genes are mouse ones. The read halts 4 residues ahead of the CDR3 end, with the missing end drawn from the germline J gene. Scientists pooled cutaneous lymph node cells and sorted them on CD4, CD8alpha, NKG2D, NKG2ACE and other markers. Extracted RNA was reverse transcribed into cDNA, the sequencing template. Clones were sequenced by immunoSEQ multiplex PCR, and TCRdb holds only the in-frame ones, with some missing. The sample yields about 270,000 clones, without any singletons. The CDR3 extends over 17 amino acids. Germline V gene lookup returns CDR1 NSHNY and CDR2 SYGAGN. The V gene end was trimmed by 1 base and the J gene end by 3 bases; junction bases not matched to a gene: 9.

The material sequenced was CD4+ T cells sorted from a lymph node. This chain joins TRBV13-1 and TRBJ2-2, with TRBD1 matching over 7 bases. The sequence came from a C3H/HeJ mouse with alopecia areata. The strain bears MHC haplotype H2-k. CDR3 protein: CASSDPPRQGHTGQLYF. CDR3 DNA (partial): TGTGCCAGCAGTGATCCACCCAGACAGGGCCACACCGGG.